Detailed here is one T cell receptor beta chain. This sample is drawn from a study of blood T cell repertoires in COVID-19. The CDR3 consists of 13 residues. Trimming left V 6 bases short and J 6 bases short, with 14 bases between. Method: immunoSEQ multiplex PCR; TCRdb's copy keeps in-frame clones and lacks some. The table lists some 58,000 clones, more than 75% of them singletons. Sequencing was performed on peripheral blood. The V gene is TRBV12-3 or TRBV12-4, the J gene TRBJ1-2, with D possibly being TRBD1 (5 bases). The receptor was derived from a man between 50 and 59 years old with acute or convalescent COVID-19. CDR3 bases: TGTGCCAGCAGCGTCCAGGGCTTCCATGGCTACACCTTC. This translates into CASSVQGFHGYTF.